The rows below give T cell receptor beta chains drawn from one sample of a study of T-cell reconstitution after alpha-beta-depleted transplantation in children. Each CDR3 protein is one row after TCRdb ran MiXCR on the PCR reads. This table has 490,000 or so distinct CDR3 sequences, under 15% appearing once. Sequences were derived from PBMCs from the stem cell graft donor, sampled from the stem cell graft. Receptors originate from a human donor who donated a stem cell graft to a child with combined immunodeficiency. The CDR3 runs from the conserved cysteine through the conserved F or W. Each record gives: D gene, clone size, J gene, V gene, CDR3 DNA, CDR3 protein. The D gene is left open where the match is weak. Expanded clones get a size class; other rows say once, few or many, or leave the size out.

TRBD1 few TRBJ2-7 TRBV20-1 TGCAGTGCTAGAGCTATGGGACAGGGGCACTACGAGCAGTACTTC CSARAMGQGHYEQYF
NA NA TRBJ1-3 TRBV27 TGTGCCAGCAGTTTAACCGGGACCGCCGGAAACACCATATATTTT CASSLTGTAGNTIYF
NA many TRBJ1-2 TRBV4-1 TGCGCCAGCAGCCGTCCAGACCGAAACTATGGCTACACCTTC CASSRPDRNYGYTF
TRBD2 many TRBJ2-3 TRBV7-9 TGTGCCAGCAGCTTGGCTAGCGGGGGGCCCGAGGGCACAGATACGCAGTATTTT CASSLASGGPEGTDTQYF
NA many TRBJ2-7 TRBV28 TGTGCCAGCAGTCCGGACAGTTCCTACGAGCAGTACTTC CASSPDSSYEQYF
NA NA TRBJ2-7 TRBV19 TGTGCCAGTAAAGGGGCCACGGGCGAGCAGTACTTC CASKGATGEQYF
TRBD1 few TRBJ1-2 TRBV12-3/TRBV12-4 TGTGCCAGCAGTTTGGGCAGGGGGCGAAGTGGCTACACCTTC CASSLGRGRSGYTF
NA many TRBJ2-2 TRBV12-3/TRBV12-4 TGTGCCAGCAGTTCCCCAGGCGGGGAGCTGTTTTTT CASSSPGGELFF
NA NA TRBJ1-5 TRBV19 TGTGCCAGTAGTGCAGTGAGGCCTAGCTGGCAGCCCCAGCATTTT CASSAVRPSWQPQHF
NA many TRBJ2-2 TRBV7-2 TGTGCCAGCAGCTTAGGACGTACAGGGGGGGGTACCGGGGAGCTGTTTTTT CASSLGRTGGGTGELFF
TRBD2 few TRBJ2-1 TRBV18 TGTGCCAGCTCACCGGGCAGCGGGGGATACAATGAGCAGTTCTTC CASSPGSGGYNEQFF
NA few TRBJ2-5 TRBV4-3 TGCGCCAGCAGCCAAGAGGCCAACTATGAGACCCAGTACTTC CASSQEANYETQYF
NA many TRBJ2-3 TRBV7-9 TGTGCCAGCAGCTTATTTGAGAGCACAGATACGCAGTATTTT CASSLFESTDTQYF
TRBD2 few TRBJ2-2 TRBV11-1 TGTGCCAGCAGGCCGGGACTAGCGGGAGGTATGAACACCGGGGAGCTGTTTTTT CASRPGLAGGMNTGELFF
NA NA TRBJ1-4 TRBV20-1 TGCAGTGCTAGAGCCAGTCAGGTTGTATGGAAAAATGAAAAACTGTTTTTT CSARASQVVWKNEKLFF
NA few TRBJ1-2 TRBV4-3 TGCGCCAGCAGCCTCGAAGGTGGGGGAATGGGCTATGGCTACACCTTC CASSLEGGGMGYGYTF
NA many TRBJ2-7 TRBV5-6 TGTGCCAGCAGCGGGGGGCGGACAAATTACTACGAGCAGTACTTC CASSGGRTNYYEQYF
NA NA TRBJ2-2 TRBV7-9 TGTGCCAGCAGCTTAGCGATCAACACCGGGGAGCTGTTTTTT CASSLAINTGELFF
TRBD1 NA TRBJ1-1 TRBV27 TGTGCCAGCAGTTTATCATCGGGACAGGGGCTGAACACTGAAGCTTTCTTT CASSLSSGQGLNTEAFF
NA many TRBJ2-1 TRBV12-3/TRBV12-4 TGTGCCAGCAATCGGGATAGCGGCGTCTCGGAGCAGTTCTTC CASNRDSGVSEQFF
TRBD1 few TRBJ2-1 TRBV11-2 TGTGCCAGCAGATCCCCCGGGACAGGGAACAATGAGCAGTTCTTC CASRSPGTGNNEQFF
TRBD1 few TRBJ1-2 TRBV12-3/TRBV12-4 TGTGCCAGCAGCCTCGACAGGGCTGAGGGCTACACCTTC CASSLDRAEGYTF
NA NA TRBJ2-1 TRBV20-1 TGCAGTGCTAGTGGCGGGGGCAGATACAATGAGCAGTTCTTC CSASGGGRYNEQFF
NA many TRBJ2-1 TRBV6-5 TGTGCCAGCAGTTACTCGAGAGTTTACAATGAGCAGTTCTTC CASSYSRVYNEQFF
TRBD1 NA TRBJ2-2 TRBV10-3 TGTGCCATCAGTGAACAGGGGCGGTATGAACCCGGGGAGCTGTTTTTT CAISEQGRYEPGELFF
TRBD1 few TRBJ1-6 TRBV4-2 TGTGCCAGCAGCCAAGGATTCCCTGGACAGGGGGCCTATTCACCCCTCCACTTT CASSQGFPGQGAYSPLHF
NA many TRBJ2-1 TRBV12-3/TRBV12-4 TGTGCCAGCAGTTTAAGGGGGGGGCCTTGGGATGAGCAGTTCTTC CASSLRGGPWDEQFF